Reported below is one T cell receptor (beta chain). The data were taken from a study of blood T cell repertoires in COVID-19. The CDR3 is 14 amino acids. V was trimmed by 2 bases and J by 0 bases, leaving 7 bases between them. Looked up from germline, CDR1 is SNHLY and CDR2 is FYNNEI. Under the authors' procedure: Nucleated cell counts were estimated from reference gene primer amplification. The repertoire was sequenced with immunoSEQ multiplex PCR; TCRdb's copy has only in-frame clones and lacks some. V, J and clone size were drawn from that table, and D and trimming were deduced from the DNA. The table lists roughly 120,000 clones, more than 75% of them singletons, with around 8.5% in the top ten.

The chain has TRBV2 and TRBJ2-5; no clear D gene. Sequences were obtained from peripheral blood. This receptor was obtained from a woman between 35 and 50 years old with acute or convalescent COVID-19. CDR3 residues: CASSENGYQETQYF. The CDR3 coding sequence is TGTGCCAGCAGTGAAAACGGGTACCAAGAGACCCAGTACTTC.